The rows below give T cell receptor beta chains drawn from one sample of a study of T cell repertoires in cytomegalovirus infection. TCRdb passed the reads through MiXCR, listing each CDR3 protein once. The sample lists almost 500,000 distinct CDR3 sequences; around 11% were seen once. What was sequenced was PBMCs. The source of these receptors is a human donor in good health (CMV status not recorded). Some clones in this sample may be carry-over from other donors' samples. Both conserved end residues are part of each CDR3.

v_call	j_call	cdr3_aa
TRBV20-1	TRBJ2-1	CSARARGPFNEQFF
TRBV3-1	TRBJ2-5	CASSQIRGGQETQYF
TRBV2	TRBJ2-7	CASQARQVANEQYF
TRBV3-1	TRBJ2-5	CASSQDLAGRETQYF
TRBV27	TRBJ2-7	CASSPLARGRAGVEQYF
TRBV7-3	TRBJ1-5	CASSLKLGQPQHF
TRBV5-6	TRBJ1-2	CASSAGVGKTNYGYTF
TRBV29-1	TRBJ1-1	CSVSPGTEAFF
TRBV29-1	TRBJ1-1	CSVEDLGAFF
TRBV18	TRBJ2-1	CASSPSPNANEQFF
TRBV11-1	TRBJ1-1	CASSLSRRGGTEAFF
TRBV5-6	TRBJ1-2	CASSLGGQGKVYGYTF
TRBV7-6	TRBJ2-1	CASSPDTGPYNEQFF
TRBV27	TRBJ2-1	CASSSRGRREEQFF
TRBV5-1	TRBJ2-1	CASSLGQGMPNEQFF
TRBV9	TRBJ2-3	CASSVHRSTDTQYF
TRBV6-1	TRBJ2-3	CASTQLAGGDF
TRBV5-1	TRBJ2-5	CASSLAPRTGGRHRETQYF
TRBV29-1	TRBJ1-1	CSVGNRENTEAFF
TRBV2	TRBJ1-3	CASPEMTGNTIYF
TRBV5-1	TRBJ2-1	CASSPTNQNEQFF
TRBV29-1	TRBJ1-2	CSVVDRGKNGYTF
TRBV28	TRBJ1-2	CASSFTGNHYTF
TRBV4-2	TRBJ2-1	CASSQRLAGGPGNEQFF
TRBV4-2	TRBJ2-1	CASSLISGAETYNEQFF
TRBV28	TRBJ1-2	CASTAGDRGYGYTF
TRBV20-1	TRBJ2-5	CSARGISGETQYF
TRBV29-1	TRBJ2-5	CSVTPFSGWTQETQYF